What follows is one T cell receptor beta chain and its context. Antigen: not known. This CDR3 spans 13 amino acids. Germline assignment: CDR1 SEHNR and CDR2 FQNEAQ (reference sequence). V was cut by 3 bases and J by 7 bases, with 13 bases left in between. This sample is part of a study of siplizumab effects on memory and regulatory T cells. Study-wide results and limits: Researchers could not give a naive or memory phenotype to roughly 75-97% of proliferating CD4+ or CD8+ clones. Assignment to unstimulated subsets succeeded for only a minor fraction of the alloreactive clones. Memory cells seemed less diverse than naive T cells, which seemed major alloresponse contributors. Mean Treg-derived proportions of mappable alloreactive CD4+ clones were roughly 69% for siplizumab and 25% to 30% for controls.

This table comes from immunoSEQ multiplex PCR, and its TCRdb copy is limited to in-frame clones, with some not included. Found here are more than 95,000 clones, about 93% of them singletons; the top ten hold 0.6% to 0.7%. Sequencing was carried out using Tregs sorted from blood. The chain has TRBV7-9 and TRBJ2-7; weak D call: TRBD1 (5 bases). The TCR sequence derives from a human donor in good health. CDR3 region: CASSFLGPREQYF. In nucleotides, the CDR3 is TGTGCCAGCAGCTTTTTGGGGCCGAGGGAGCAGTACTTC.